This T cell receptor beta chain was captured by sequencing in a study of blood T cell repertoires in COVID-19. Background on the study: Collection of acute and convalescent COVID-19 samples took place in the United States, Italy and Spain. T cells, B-cell-depleted T cells, or PBMCs provided the cDNA or gDNA that served as material.

V shed 4 bases and J shed 3 bases, with 16 bases lying between them. The germline gives CDR1 SGHAT, CDR2 FQNNGV. CDR3 length: 16 residues. Authors' analysis steps: How many nucleated cells were present was estimated from reference gene primer amplification. Produced via immunoSEQ multiplex PCR; TCRdb's table is partial and in-frame only. That table is the source of V, J and clone size, and D and trimming were worked out from the DNA. In the table there are tens of thousands of clones, approximately 83% of which are singletons. In this sample, this clone turned up a few times. The TCR was taken from a man between 25 and 39 years old with COVID-19, enrolled during active disease. Source material: peripheral blood. This sequence joins TRBV11-2 and TRBJ2-4, with D unresolved. The CDR3 nucleotides are TGTGCCAGCAGCTATGGTAGTCGGTCCGGCAAAAACATTCAGTACTTC. Translated: CASSYGSRSGKNIQYF.